This TCR beta chain was found in a study of vaccination effects on CD4 cells after COVID-19. There are 11 residues in the CDR3. V was pared by 5 bases and J by 8 bases, with 12 bases between. Germline values: CDR1 SQVTM, CDR2 ANQGSEA. Sequencing was preceded by expansion of antigen-specific CD4+ T cells with viral peptide pools in the ViraFEST assay. Scientists isolated CD4+ T cells after a roughly nine-day culture period ended. The repertoire was sequenced with immunoSEQ multiplex PCR; TCRdb's copy has only in-frame clones and lacks some. Of 8,500 to 13,000 clones listed, about two thirds were seen once; the top ten hold less than 25%. A remark on this clone: Its antigen is undetermined.

This clonotype originated in a human donor who received a COVID-19 vaccine. The specimen comprised CD4+ T cells from PBMCs cultured with HCoV-229E spike peptides, sampled before COVID-19 vaccination. The chain combines TRBV29-1 with TRBJ1-2; D might be TRBD1 (5 bases). CDR3 loop: CSVYGGTGYTF. The DNA for the CDR3 is TGCAGCGTTTACGGAGGGACCGGCTACACCTTC.